The 5 T cell receptor beta chains below come from one sample, sequenced in a study of T-cell memory formation after mild COVID-19. TCRdb passed the 5' RACE reads through MiXCR, listing each CDR3 protein once. The sample holds 470,000 or so distinct CDR3 sequences; about 20% are singletons and the top ten take 20% to 25%. The specimen sequenced was PBMCs or a T cell subset sorted from them (not recorded which). These receptor sequences come from a man aged 18 to 30 who had mild COVID-19 (a few samples of this study predate the infection). Cell type and time point are not known.

This sequence joins TRBV15 and TRBJ1-4; no reliable D call. Germline values: CDR1 LNHNV, CDR2 YYDKDF (reference sequence). V gave up 1 base and J gave up 0 bases, with 9 bases separating them. The CDR3 extends over 16 amino acids. The CDR3 loop is CATSRGTTATNEKLFF. CDR3 nucleotides: TGTGCCACCAGCAGAGGGACGACGGCAACTAATGAAAAACTGTTTTTT.

This clonotype was detected ten times or more. The chain joins TRBV27 to TRBJ2-7; 9 bases align to TRBD1. The V and J ends lost 6 bases and 5 bases, in that order; junction bases with no gene match: 8. The CDR3 contains 14 residues. From germline, CDR1 is MNHEY and CDR2 SMNVEV (reference sequence). The CDR3: CASSPRQGDHEQYF. The CDR3 nucleotides read TGTGCCAGCAGCCCACGACAGGGGGACCACGAGCAGTACTTC.

This clonotype was seen a handful of times. The chain links TRBV2 to TRBJ1-6, with 9 bases fitting TRBD1. Germline V lookup: CDR1 SNHLY, CDR2 FYNNEI. Losses at the gene ends were 8 bases for V and 7 bases for J; bases not matched to a gene: 9. This CDR3 region has 15 residues. CDR3 in amino acids: CASGEDRGFNSPLHF. CDR3 in DNA: TGTGCCAGCGGGGAGGACAGGGGATTCAATTCACCCCTCCACTTT.

J is TRBJ1-1 and V is TRBV5-6, with 7 bases aligning to TRBD1. The CDR3 contains 14 residues. From germline, CDR1 is SGHDT and CDR2 YYEEEE. The trim removed 5 bases at V and 3 bases at J, leaving 7 bases unmatched. The CDR3 DNA is TGTGCCAGCAGACCCACAGGGGCTTACACTGAAGCTTTCTTT. Protein product: CASRPTGAYTEAFF.

This clonotype was observed many times. This chain links TRBV5-1 with TRBJ1-2, with 8 bases aligning to TRBD1. V gave up 0 bases and J gave up 4 bases; unmatched junction bases: 8. This CDR3 is 16 amino acids long. In germline, CDR1 is SGHRS, CDR2 YFSETQ. The CDR3 DNA reads TGCGCCAGCAGCTTGGATATGGGACAGGCTACCTATGGCTACACCTTC. Protein: CASSLDMGQATYGYTF.